This T cell receptor beta chain stems from a study of PD-1 blockade in classical Hodgkin lymphoma. On the study more broadly: Patients were administered nivolumab (3 mg/kg intravenously) every 2 weeks.

Documented time point: cycle 4 day 1 (C4D1), after around six weeks of nivolumab. No patient escaped relapse after autologous stem cell transplantation, and brentuximab vedotin exposure varied. Germline V gene sequence: CDR1 SGHTA, CDR2 FQGTGA. V was shortened by 5 bases and J by 8 bases, with 12 bases between the two germline ends. The CDR3 covers 13 residues. Findings and limits, study-wide: Compared with healthy donors, newly diagnosed patients reportedly showed lower baseline TCR diversity. Those starting nivolumab under 1 year post-ASCT were excluded. CD4+ TCR diversity, unlike CD8+, rose significantly by C4D1.

About this clone: The antigen remains unidentified.

The data were produced by immunoSEQ multiplex PCR, yet TCRdb's version contains in-frame clones alone and is incomplete. This sample yields about 50,000 clones, of which 90% are seen a single time; roughly 13% belongs to the top ten. The rearrangement uses TRBV7-3 and TRBJ2-2; D might be TRBD2 (5 bases). Sequenced here: peripheral blood mononuclear cells (PBMCs), sampled before the fourth cycle of nivolumab. This TCR came from a human donor with classical Hodgkin lymphoma. This CDR3 is CASSPPGVGELFF. In DNA, the CDR3 is TGTGCCAGCAGCCCCCCCGGGGTTGGGGAGCTGTTTTTT.